This TCR beta chain came from a study of regulatory T cells in long-lasting Graves disease. Study outcomes and limitations: Repertoires from persistent disease leaned toward TRBV28, TRBJ1-2 and TRBJ2-5. Persistent patients shared more public clonotypes (roughly 2,800) than new patients (966).

Time point given: newly diagnosed GD, antithyroid drugs for less than 3 months. The TCR library used RNA extracted from PBMCs. With respect to this clonotype: Its antigen is unidentified.

Library construction for TCR beta used iRepertoire HTBI primers and Arm-PCR of CDR3 regions. A single record per CDR3 protein comes from TCRdb applying MiXCR to the multiplex PCR reads. Of fewer than 500,000 distinct CDR3 sequences detected, 15% to 20% appear once; the ten largest clones hold roughly an eighth. The V gene lost 3 bases and the J gene lost 3 bases, with 8 bases spanning the gap. CDR1 is SEHNR and CDR2 is FQNEAQ in the germline V gene (reference sequence). This CDR3 contains 13 residues. These data also featured in a second study, about T cells in Graves' hyperthyroidism and ophthalmopathy. That paper notes: First-round RT-PCR with HTBI primers amplified the TCR CDR3 region.

The chain joins TRBV7-9 to TRBJ2-5, with D perhaps matching TRBD2 (5 bases). Source: peripheral blood mononuclear cells (PBMCs), taken at new diagnosis, from a patient treated with antithyroid drugs. The source is a man between 35 and 55 years old with Graves disease. The CDR3 is CASSFSEKETQYF. In DNA, the CDR3 is TGTGCCAGCAGCTTTAGCGAGAAAGAGACCCAGTACTTC. Full variable domain (outside the CDR3, taken from reference TRBV7-9 and TRBJ2-5): DTGVSQNPRHKITKRGQNVTFRCDPISEHNRLYWYRQTLGQGPEFLTYFQNEAQLEKSRLLSDRFSAERPKGSFSTLEIQRTEQGDSAMYLCASSFSEKETQYFGPGTRLLVL.